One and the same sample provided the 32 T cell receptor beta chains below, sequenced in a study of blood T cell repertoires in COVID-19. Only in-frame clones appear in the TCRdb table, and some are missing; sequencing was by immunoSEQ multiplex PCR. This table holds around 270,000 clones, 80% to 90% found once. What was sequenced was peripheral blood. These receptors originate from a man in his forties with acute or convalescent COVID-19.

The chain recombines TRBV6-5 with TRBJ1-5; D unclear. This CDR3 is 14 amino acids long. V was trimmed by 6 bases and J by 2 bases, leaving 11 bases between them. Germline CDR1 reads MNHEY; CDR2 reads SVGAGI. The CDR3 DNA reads TGTGCCAGCAGCCACAGTCAAGGCAATCAGCCCCAGCATTTT. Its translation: CASSHSQGNQPQHF.

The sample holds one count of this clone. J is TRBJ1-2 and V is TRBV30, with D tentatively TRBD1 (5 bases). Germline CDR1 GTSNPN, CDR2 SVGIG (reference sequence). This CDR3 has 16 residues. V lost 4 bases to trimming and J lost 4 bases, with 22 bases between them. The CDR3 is CAWTRRFREGIYGYTF. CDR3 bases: TGTGCCTGGACCCGGCGATTCAGGGAGGGCATCTATGGCTACACCTTC.

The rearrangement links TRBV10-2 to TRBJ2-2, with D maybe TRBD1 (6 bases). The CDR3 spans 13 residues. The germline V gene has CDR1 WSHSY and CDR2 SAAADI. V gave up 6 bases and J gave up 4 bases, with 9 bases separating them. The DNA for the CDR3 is TGCGCCAGCAGGCAGGGGCCCACCGGGGAGCTGTTTTTT. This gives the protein CASRQGPTGELFF.

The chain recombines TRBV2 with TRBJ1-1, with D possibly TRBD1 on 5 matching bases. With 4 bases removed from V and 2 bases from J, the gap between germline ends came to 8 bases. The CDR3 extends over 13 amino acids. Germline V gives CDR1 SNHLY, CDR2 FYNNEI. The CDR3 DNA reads TGTGCCAGCAGTGTCAGGGAAAACACTGAAGCTTTCTTT. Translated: CASSVRENTEAFF. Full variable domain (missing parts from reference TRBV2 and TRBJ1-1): EPEVTQTPSHQVTQMGQEVILRCVPISNHLYFYWYRQILGQKVEFLVSFYNNEISEKSEIFDDQFSVERPDGSNFTLKIRSTKLEDSAMYFCASSVRENTEAFFGQGTRLTVV.

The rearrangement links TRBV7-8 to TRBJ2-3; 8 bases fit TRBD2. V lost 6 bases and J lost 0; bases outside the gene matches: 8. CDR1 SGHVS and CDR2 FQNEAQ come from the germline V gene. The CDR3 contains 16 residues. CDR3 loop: CASSKAGDLSTDTQYF. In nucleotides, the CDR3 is TGTGCCAGCAGTAAAGCGGGGGACCTAAGCACAGATACGCAGTATTTT.

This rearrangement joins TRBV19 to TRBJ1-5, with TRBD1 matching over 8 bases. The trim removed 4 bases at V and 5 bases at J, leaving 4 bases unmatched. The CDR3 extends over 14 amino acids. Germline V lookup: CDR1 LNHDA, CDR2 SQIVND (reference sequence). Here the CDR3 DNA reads TGTGCCAGTAGTACCCAGGGGGCCTATCAGCCCCAGCATTTT. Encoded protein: CASSTQGAYQPQHF.

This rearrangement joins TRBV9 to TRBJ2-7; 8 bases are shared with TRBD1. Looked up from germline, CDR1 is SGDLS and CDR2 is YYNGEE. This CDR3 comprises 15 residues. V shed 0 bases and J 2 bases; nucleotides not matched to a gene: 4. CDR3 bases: TGTGCCAGCAGCGTAGGGGGGACAGGCCCCTACGAGCAGTACTTC. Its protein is CASSVGGTGPYEQYF.

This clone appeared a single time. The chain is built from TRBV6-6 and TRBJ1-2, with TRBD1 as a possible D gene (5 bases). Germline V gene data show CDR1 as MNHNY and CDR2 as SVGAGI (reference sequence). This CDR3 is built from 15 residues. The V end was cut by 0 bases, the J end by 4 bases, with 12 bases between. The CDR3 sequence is CASSYSSREGYGYTF. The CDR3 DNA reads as TGTGCCAGCAGTTACTCATCCAGGGAGGGCTATGGCTACACCTTC.

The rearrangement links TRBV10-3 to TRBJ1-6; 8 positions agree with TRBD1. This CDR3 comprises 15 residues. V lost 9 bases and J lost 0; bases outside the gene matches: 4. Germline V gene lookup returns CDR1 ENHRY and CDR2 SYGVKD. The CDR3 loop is CAIRQGSSYNSPLHF. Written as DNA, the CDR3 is TGTGCCATTAGACAGGGGAGCTCCTATAATTCACCCCTCCACTTT.

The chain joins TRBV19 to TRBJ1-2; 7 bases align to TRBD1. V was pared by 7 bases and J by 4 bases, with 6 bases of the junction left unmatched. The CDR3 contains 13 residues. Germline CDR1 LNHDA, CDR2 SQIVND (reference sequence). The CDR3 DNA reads TGTGCCAGTATGAGGGGGCACGGCTATGGCTACACCTTC. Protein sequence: CASMRGHGYGYTF.

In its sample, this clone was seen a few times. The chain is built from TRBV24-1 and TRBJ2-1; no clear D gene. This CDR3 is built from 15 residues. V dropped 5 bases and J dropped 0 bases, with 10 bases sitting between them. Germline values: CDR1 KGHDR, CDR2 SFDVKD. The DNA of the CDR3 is TGTGCCACCAGTGGCGGTGCAAGCTCCTACAATGAGCAGTTCTTC. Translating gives CATSGGASSYNEQFF.

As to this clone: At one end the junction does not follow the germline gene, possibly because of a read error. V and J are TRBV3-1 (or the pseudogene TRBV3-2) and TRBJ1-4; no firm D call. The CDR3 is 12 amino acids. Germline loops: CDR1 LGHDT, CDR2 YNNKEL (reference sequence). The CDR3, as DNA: TGTGCCAGCAGCCACTCTAACGAAAAACTGTTTTTT. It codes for CASSHSNEKLFF.

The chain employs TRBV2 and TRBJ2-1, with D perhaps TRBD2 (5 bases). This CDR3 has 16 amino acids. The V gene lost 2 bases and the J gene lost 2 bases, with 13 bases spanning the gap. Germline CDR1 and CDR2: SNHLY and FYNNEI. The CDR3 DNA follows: TGTGCCAGCAGTGAAAGAGGGCAGAGTCCCTACAATGAGCAGTTCTTC. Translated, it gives CASSERGQSPYNEQFF. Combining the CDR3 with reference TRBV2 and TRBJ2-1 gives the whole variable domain EPEVTQTPSHQVTQMGQEVILRCVPISNHLYFYWYRQILGQKVEFLVSFYNNEISEKSEIFDDQFSVERPDGSNFTLKIRSTKLEDSAMYFCASSERGQSPYNEQFFGPGTRLTVL.

CDR3 residues: CASSLGPGQGVVTQYF. DNA for the CDR3: TGCGCCAGCAGCTTGGGGCCGGGACAGGGGGTAGTTACGCAGTATTTT. This rearrangement joins TRBV5-1 to TRBJ2-3, with 11 bases that match TRBD1. The CDR3 runs to 16 residues. V trimming: 0 bases; J trimming: 8 bases; junction bases outside the gene matches: 8. Per germline, CDR1 SGHRS and CDR2 YFSETQ.

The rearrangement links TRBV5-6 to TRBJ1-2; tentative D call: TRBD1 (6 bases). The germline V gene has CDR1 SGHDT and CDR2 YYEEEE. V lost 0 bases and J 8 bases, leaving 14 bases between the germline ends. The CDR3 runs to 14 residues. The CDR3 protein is CASSLEQGSGGYTF. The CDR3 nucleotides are TGTGCCAGCAGCTTGGAACAGGGAAGCGGAGGCTACACCTTC.

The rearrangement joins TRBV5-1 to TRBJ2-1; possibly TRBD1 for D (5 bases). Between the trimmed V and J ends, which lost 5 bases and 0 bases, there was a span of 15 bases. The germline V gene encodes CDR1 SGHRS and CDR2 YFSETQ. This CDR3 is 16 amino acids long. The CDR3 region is CASSPLQVSSYNEQFF. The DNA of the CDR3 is TGCGCCAGCAGTCCGCTACAGGTTAGCTCCTACAATGAGCAGTTCTTC. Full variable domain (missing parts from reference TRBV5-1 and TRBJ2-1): KAGVTQTPRYLIKTRGQQVTLSCSPISGHRSVSWYQQTPGQGLQFLFEYFSETQRNKGNFPGRFSGRQFSNSRSEMNVSTLELGDSALYLCASSPLQVSSYNEQFFGPGTRLTVL.

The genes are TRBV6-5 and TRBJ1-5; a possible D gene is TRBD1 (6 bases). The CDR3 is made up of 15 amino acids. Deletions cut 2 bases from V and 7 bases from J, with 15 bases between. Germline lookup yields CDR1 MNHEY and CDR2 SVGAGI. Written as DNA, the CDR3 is TGTGCCAGCAGTTACGAGGCGGGGGGGCGACAGCCCCAGCATTTT. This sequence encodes CASSYEAGGRQPQHF.

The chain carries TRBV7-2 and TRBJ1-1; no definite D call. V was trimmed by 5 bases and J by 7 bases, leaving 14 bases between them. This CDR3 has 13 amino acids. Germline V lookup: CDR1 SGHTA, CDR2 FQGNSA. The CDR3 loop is CASSHPGEGEAFF. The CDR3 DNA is TGTGCCAGCAGCCACCCTGGGGAGGGTGAAGCTTTCTTT.

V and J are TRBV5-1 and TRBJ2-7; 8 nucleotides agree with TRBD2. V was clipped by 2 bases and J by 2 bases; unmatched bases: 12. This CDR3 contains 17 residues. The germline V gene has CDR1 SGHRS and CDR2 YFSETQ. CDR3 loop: CASSFHRSGGSPYEQYF. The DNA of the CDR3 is TGCGCCAGCAGCTTCCACAGGAGCGGGGGTTCTCCCTACGAGCAGTACTTC. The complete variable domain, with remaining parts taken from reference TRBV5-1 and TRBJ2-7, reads KAGVTQTPRYLIKTRGQQVTLSCSPISGHRSVSWYQQTPGQGLQFLFEYFSETQRNKGNFPGRFSGRQFSNSRSEMNVSTLELGDSALYLCASSFHRSGGSPYEQYFGPGTRLTVT.

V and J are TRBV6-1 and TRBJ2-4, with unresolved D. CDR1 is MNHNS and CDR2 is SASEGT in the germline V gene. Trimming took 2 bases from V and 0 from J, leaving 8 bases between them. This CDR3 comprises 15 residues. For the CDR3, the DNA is TGTGCCAGCAGTGAATTCGCCGGAGCCAAAAACATTCAGTACTTC. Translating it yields CASSEFAGAKNIQYF.

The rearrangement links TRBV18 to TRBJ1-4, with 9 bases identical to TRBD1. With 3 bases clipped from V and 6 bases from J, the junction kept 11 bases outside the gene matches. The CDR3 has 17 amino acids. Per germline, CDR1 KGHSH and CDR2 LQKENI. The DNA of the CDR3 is TGTGCCAGCTCACCTCCTCGATGGACAGGGGAGGATGAAAAACTGTTTTTT. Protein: CASSPPRWTGEDEKLFF.

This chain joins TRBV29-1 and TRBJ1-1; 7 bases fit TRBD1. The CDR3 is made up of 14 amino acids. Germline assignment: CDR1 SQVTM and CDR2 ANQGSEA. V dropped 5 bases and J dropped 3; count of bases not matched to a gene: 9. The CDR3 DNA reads TGCAGCGTTTCGACAGGGCCCCTGGACACTGAAGCTTTCTTT. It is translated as CSVSTGPLDTEAFF.

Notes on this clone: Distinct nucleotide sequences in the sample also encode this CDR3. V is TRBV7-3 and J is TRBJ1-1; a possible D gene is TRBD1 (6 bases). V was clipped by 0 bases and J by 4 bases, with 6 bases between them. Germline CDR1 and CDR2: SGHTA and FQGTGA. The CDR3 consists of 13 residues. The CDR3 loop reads CASSLTGGTEAFF. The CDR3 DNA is TGTGCCAGCAGCTTAACAGGGGGCACTGAAGCTTTCTTT.

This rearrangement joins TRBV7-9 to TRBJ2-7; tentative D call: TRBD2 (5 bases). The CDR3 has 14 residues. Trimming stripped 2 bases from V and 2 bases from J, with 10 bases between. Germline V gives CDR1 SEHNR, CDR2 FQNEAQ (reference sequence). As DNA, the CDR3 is TGTGCCAGCAGCTTAAGCGGCAATCCCTACGAGCAGTACTTC. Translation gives CASSLSGNPYEQYF.

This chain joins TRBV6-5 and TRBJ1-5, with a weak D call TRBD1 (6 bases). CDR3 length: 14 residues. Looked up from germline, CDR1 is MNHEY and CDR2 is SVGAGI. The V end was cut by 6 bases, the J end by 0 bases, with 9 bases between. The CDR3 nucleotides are TGTGCCAGCAGGGACAGCTATAGCAATCAGCCCCAGCATTTT. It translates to CASRDSYSNQPQHF.

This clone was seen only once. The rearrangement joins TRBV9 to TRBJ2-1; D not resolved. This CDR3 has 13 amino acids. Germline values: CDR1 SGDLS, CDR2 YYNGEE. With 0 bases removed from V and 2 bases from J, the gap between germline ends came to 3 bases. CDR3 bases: TGTGCCAGCAGCGTAGCTACCTACAATGAGCAGTTCTTC. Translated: CASSVATYNEQFF.

The CDR3 sequence is CASISGTGNYGYTF. The CDR3 DNA is TGTGCCAGCATTTCCGGGACAGGGAACTATGGCTACACCTTC. The V gene is TRBV6-5, the J gene TRBJ1-2; 9 nucleotides align to TRBD1. Germline values: CDR1 MNHEY, CDR2 SVGAGI. The length of the CDR3 is 14 residues. The J segment lost 2 bases and the V segment lost 7 bases, leaving 5 bases of the junction unmatched.

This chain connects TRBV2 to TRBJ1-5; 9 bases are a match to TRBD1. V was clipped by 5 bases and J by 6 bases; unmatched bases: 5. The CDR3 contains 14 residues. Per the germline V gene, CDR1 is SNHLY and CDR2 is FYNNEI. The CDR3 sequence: CASSLGQGFQPQHF. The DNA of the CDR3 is TGTGCCAGCAGTCTCGGACAGGGGTTTCAGCCCCAGCATTTT. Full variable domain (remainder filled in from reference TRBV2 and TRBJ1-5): EPEVTQTPSHQVTQMGQEVILRCVPISNHLYFYWYRQILGQKVEFLVSFYNNEISEKSEIFDDQFSVERPDGSNFTLKIRSTKLEDSAMYFCASSLGQGFQPQHFGDGTRLSIL.

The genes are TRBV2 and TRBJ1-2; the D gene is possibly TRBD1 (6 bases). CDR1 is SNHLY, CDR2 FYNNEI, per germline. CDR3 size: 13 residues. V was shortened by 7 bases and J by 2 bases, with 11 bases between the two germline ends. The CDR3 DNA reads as TGTGCCAGCATCGAGACAGGAAACTATGGCTACACCTTC. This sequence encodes CASIETGNYGYTF.

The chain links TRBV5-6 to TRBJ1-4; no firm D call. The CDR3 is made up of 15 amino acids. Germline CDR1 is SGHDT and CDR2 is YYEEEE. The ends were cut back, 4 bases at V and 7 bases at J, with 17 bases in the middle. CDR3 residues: CASSDGPREGEKLFF. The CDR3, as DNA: TGTGCCAGCAGCGACGGGCCTCGGGAGGGTGAAAAACTGTTTTTT.

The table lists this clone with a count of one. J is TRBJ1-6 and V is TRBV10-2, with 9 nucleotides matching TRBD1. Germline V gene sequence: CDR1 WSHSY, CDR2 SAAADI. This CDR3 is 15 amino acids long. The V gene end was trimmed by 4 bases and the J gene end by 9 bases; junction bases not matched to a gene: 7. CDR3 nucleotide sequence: TGCGCCAGCAGTGGGGGCGAGACAGGGGGTTCACCCCTCCACTTT. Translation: CASSGGETGGSPLHF.

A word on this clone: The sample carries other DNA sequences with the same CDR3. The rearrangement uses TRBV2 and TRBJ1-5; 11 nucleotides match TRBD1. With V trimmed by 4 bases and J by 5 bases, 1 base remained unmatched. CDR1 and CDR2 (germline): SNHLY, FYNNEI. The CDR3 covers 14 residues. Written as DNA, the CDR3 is TGTGCCAGCAGTGGGACAGGGGGCGATCAGCCCCAGCATTTT. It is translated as CASSGTGGDQPQHF.